This T cell receptor (beta chain) was retrieved from a study of blood T cell repertoires in COVID-19. Across the study: Specimens from acute and convalescent COVID-19 originated in the United States, Italy and Spain. Sources were T cells, B-cell-depleted T cells, or PBMCs; the material itself was cDNA or gDNA.

As handled by the study authors: Reference gene primer amplification yielded estimated nucleated cell counts. Sequencing was performed with immunoSEQ multiplex PCR; in TCRdb, only in-frame clones are kept and a portion is missing. That table supplies the V and J calls and clone size; D and trimming were determined from the DNA. The sample holds a few hundred thousand clones, around 85% seen once. The CDR3 has 13 residues. Germline V gene lookup returns CDR1 LNHDA and CDR2 SQIVND (reference sequence). V lost 3 bases and J lost 9, with 12 bases in between. The gene calls are TRBV19 and TRBJ2-1, with D possibly matching TRBD2 (5 bases). The receptor's source is a woman aged 50 to 60 with active or convalescent COVID-19. The specimen sequenced was peripheral blood. CDR3 loop: CASSIEGVGEQFF. The CDR3 coding sequence is TGTGCCAGTAGTATTGAGGGTGTTGGTGAGCAGTTCTTC.